Below are 13 T cell receptor beta chains sequenced from a single sample in a study of early stage breast cancer tumors. Profiling relied on immunoSEQ multiplex PCR, and the TCRdb table lists in-frame clones only, not all of them. The table includes around 25,000 clones, about 70% detected once. The sequencing sample was made of breast tumor tissue. All receptors derive from a person aged 55 to 69 with breast cancer.

The chain links TRBV7-2 to TRBJ2-7, with 7 bases aligning to TRBD2. The CDR3 sequence is 14 residues long. Trimming cost V 5 bases and J 0 bases; bases outside gene matches: 4. CDR1 and CDR2 (germline): SGHTA, FQGNSA. The CDR3 DNA follows: TGTGCCAGCAGCCCAACGGGGGGCTCCTACGAGCAGTACTTC. This translates into CASSPTGGSYEQYF.

V is TRBV7-2 and J is TRBJ1-4, with D uncertain. V was clipped by 2 bases and J by 0 bases, with 10 bases between them. Germline CDR1 SGHTA, CDR2 FQGNSA. The CDR3 has 16 residues. The CDR3 sequence: CASSLQRFSTNEKLFF. The DNA of the CDR3 is TGTGCCAGCAGCTTACAGAGGTTCTCAACTAATGAAAAACTGTTTTTT.

The rearrangement joins TRBV10-3 to TRBJ2-7, with no clear D. CDR3 size: 11 residues. Looked up from germline, CDR1 is ENHRY and CDR2 is SYGVKD. V lost 3 bases, J lost 5 bases, and 5 bases lay in between. CDR3 in amino acids: CAISEFNEQYF. CDR3 DNA sequence: TGTGCCATCAGTGAATTCAACGAGCAGTACTTC.

In this sample, this clone turned up a few times. This sequence joins TRBV29-1 and TRBJ1-2, with D tentatively TRBD1 (5 bases). The CDR3 is made up of 12 amino acids. The germline gives CDR1 SQVTM, CDR2 ANQGSEA. Deletions cut 2 bases from V and 8 bases from J, with 12 bases between. CDR3 nucleotide sequence: TGCAGCGTTGAAACGACAGTCGGGGGCTACACCTTC. As protein: CSVETTVGGYTF.

The chain links TRBV4-3 to TRBJ2-2; the D is unclear. Trimming removed 4 bases at V and 1 base at J, with 10 bases between. Germline V gene lookup returns CDR1 LGHNA and CDR2 YSLEER. This CDR3 has 15 amino acids. CDR3: CASSRWAENTGELFF. The CDR3 coding sequence is TGCGCCAGCAGCCGTTGGGCTGAGAACACCGGGGAGCTGTTTTTT.

This clone is judged hyperexpanded. The V and J genes are TRBV14 and TRBJ1-1; 7 bases are shared with TRBD1. CDR3 length: 14 residues. CDR1 is SGHDN, CDR2 FVKESK, per germline. J gave up 1 base and V 6 bases, and 5 bases lay outside the gene matches. The chain's CDR3 is CASRWTGQNTEAFF. CDR3 in DNA: TGTGCCAGCAGGTGGACAGGCCAGAACACTGAAGCTTTCTTT.

The J gene is TRBJ2-4, the V gene TRBV7-2; 7 nucleotides line up with TRBD1. The germline CDR1 and CDR2 sequences are SGHTA and FQGNSA. Trimming removed 5 bases from V and 9 bases from J; junction bases left unmatched: 10. There are 14 residues in the CDR3. The CDR3 is CASSPNRGISIQYF. The DNA for the CDR3 is TGTGCCAGCAGCCCTAACAGGGGTATTAGCATTCAGTACTTC. The whole variable domain, filled in from reference TRBV7-2 and TRBJ2-4, reads GAGVSQSPSNKVTEKGKDVELRCDPISGHTALYWYRQSLGQGLEFLIYFQGNSAPDKSGLPSDRFSAERTGGSVSTLTIQRTQQEDSAVYLCASSPNRGISIQYFGAGTRLSVL.

This clone has only a few counts. The chain uses TRBV6-1 and TRBJ2-3, with 9 positions matching TRBD1. V trimming: 4 bases; J trimming: 1 base; junction bases outside the gene matches: 12. The length of the CDR3 is 18 residues. The V gene's germline CDR1 is MNHNS and CDR2 SASEGT. The CDR3, as DNA: TGTGCCAGCAGTGCCCTCGGGGACAGGGCGTCGGGCACAGATACGCAGTATTTT. Its translation: CASSALGDRASGTDTQYF.

This sequence joins TRBV7-6 and TRBJ1-1, with D uncertain. This CDR3 comprises 13 residues. V was shortened by 2 bases and J by 5 bases, with 9 bases between the two germline ends. Per the germline V gene, CDR1 is SGHVS and CDR2 is FNYEAQ. As DNA, the CDR3 is TGTGCCAGCAGCTTAAATGAGGCGACTGAAGCTTTCTTT. Its protein product is CASSLNEATEAFF.

The chain uses TRBV5-5 and TRBJ2-3, with 7 bases lining up with TRBD2. Germline V gene sequence: CDR1 SGHKS, CDR2 YYEKEE (reference sequence). J was trimmed by 3 bases and V by 3 bases; bases with no gene match: 4. The CDR3 covers 14 residues. CDR3 sequence (DNA): TGTGCCAGCAGCTCGGCCGGGAGGACAGATACGCAGTATTTT. Residues: CASSSAGRTDTQYF.

The rearrangement joins TRBV28 to TRBJ2-1, with 7 positions matching TRBD1. This CDR3 has 15 residues. Germline assignment: CDR1 MDHEN and CDR2 SYDVKM. The V segment lost 6 bases and the J segment 6 bases; nucleotides outside the gene matches: 11. CDR3 in amino acids: CASSPYRGGGNEQFF. The CDR3 nucleotides are TGTGCCAGCAGCCCCTACAGGGGTGGGGGCAATGAGCAGTTCTTC.

This clone was detected only once. The chain couples TRBV28 to TRBJ1-1; TRBD1 matches 12 bases. Germline CDR1 is MDHEN and CDR2 is SYDVKM. There are 17 residues in the CDR3. Losses at the gene ends were 4 bases for V and 5 bases for J; bases not matched to a gene: 11. The CDR3 sequence is CASSSPRDRGRWTEAFF. CDR3 DNA: TGTGCCAGCAGTTCCCCGCGGGACAGGGGGCGGTGGACTGAAGCTTTCTTT. Supplemented by reference TRBV28 and TRBJ1-1, the full variable domain reads DVKVTQSSRYLVKRTGEKVFLECVQDMDHENMFWYRQDPGLGLRLIYFSYDVKMKEKGDIPEGYSVSREKKERFSLILESASTNQTSMYLCASSSPRDRGRWTEAFFGQGTRLTVV.

This clone was seen many times. The V gene is TRBV11-3, the J gene TRBJ2-2, with D possibly TRBD2 on 5 matching bases. V dropped 3 bases and J dropped 5 bases, with 16 bases sitting between them. Germline assignment: CDR1 SGHNT and CDR2 YENEEA. This CDR3 has 16 amino acids. CDR3 amino acids: CASSFGGRRATGELFF. CDR3 DNA: TGTGCCAGCAGCTTTGGAGGCAGAAGAGCGACCGGGGAGCTGTTTTTT. Filled out from reference TRBV11-3 and TRBJ2-2, the complete variable domain reads EAGVVQSPRYKIIEKKQPVAFWCNPISGHNTLYWYLQNLGQGPELLIRYENEEAVDDSQLPKDRFSAERLKGVDSTLKIQPAELGDSAVYLCASSFGGRRATGELFFGEGSRLTVL.